Below are 27 T cell receptor beta chains sequenced from a single sample in a study of post-analysis software for immune sequencing data. Study-wide points: When patients were compared with controls, 4 or 5 TRBV segments were more frequent, TRBV5-6, TRBV5-1 and TRBV20-1 among them.

Unique molecular identifiers featured in each of the TCR beta cDNA libraries. TCRdb fed the PCR reads into MiXCR, producing one record per CDR3 protein. The sample comprises about 170,000 distinct CDR3 sequences, approximately 28% of which are singletons, and roughly 1.6% rests with the top ten. Antigens of these TCRs are unknown. Material: blood. These receptors came from a girl between 5 and 17 years old with multiple sclerosis.

This clonotype was counted ten times or more. V gene TRBV5-1 combines with J gene TRBJ2-7; a weak D match, TRBD1 (6 bases). V was cut by 2 bases and J by 2 bases, with 11 bases left in between. Germline V gene sequence: CDR1 SGHRS, CDR2 YFSETQ. The CDR3 is 14 residues long. The chain's CDR3 is CASSFRDNPYEQYF. The CDR3, as DNA: TGCGCCAGCAGCTTCCGGGACAACCCCTACGAGCAGTACTTC.

V gene TRBV29-1 combines with J gene TRBJ2-7, with 9 bases aligning to TRBD1. Germline loops: CDR1 SQVTM, CDR2 ANQGSEA. The trim removed 7 bases at V and 4 bases at J, leaving 11 bases unmatched. This CDR3 is 14 amino acids long. The DNA for the CDR3 is TGCAGCGCCCTCGACAGGGGGGCAAGGTACGAGCAGTACTTC. Translating gives CSALDRGARYEQYF.

The V call is TRBV11-2, the J call TRBJ1-1; D is undetermined. The germline V and J ends were trimmed by 3 bases and 3 bases, with 14 bases remaining between them. CDR3 length: 15 residues. In germline, CDR1 is SGHAT, CDR2 FQNNGV. CDR3 in DNA: TGTGCCAGCAGCTTCGGTCCTCTTCGGGACACTGAAGCTTTCTTT. This translates into CASSFGPLRDTEAFF.

This clonotype has at least ten counts. V usage is TRBV27 and J usage is TRBJ2-1; TRBD2 agrees at 11 bases. CDR3 length: 15 amino acids. In germline, CDR1 is MNHEY, CDR2 SMNVEV (reference sequence). J was trimmed by 8 bases and V by 6 bases; bases with no gene match: 9. The CDR3 DNA reads TGTGCCAGCAGCCCTACTAGCGGGAGAAGGTATGAGCAGTTCTTC. It specifies CASSPTSGRRYEQFF.

This clonotype was detected ten times or more. The chain is built from TRBV28 and TRBJ2-5; unclear D gene. V lost 4 bases and J lost 1, with 4 bases in between. Germline V gene sequence: CDR1 MDHEN, CDR2 SYDVKM. CDR3 length: 12 residues. CDR3 sequence: CASSSPQETQYF. CDR3 bases: TGTGCCAGCAGTTCCCCCCAAGAGACCCAGTACTTC.

A word on this clonotype: A much larger clone is a single base away; this may be a read error. The chain employs TRBV27 and TRBJ2-1; tentative D call: TRBD1 (6 bases). Germline assignment: CDR1 MNHEY and CDR2 SMNVEV (reference sequence). Trimming pared 5 bases from V and 6 bases from J, leaving 14 bases between. CDR3 length: 14 residues. CDR3 bases: TGTGCCAGCAGTGACCGACAGGCTCCCAATGAGCAGTTCTTC. Translating it yields CASSDRQAPNEQFF.

This clonotype occurred once. V and J are TRBV18 and TRBJ2-3, with 8 bases lining up with TRBD2. Looked up from germline, CDR1 is KGHSH and CDR2 is LQKENI. Losses at the gene ends were 4 bases for V and 0 bases for J; bases not matched to a gene: 3. The CDR3 length is 15 residues. The CDR3 coding sequence is TGTGCCAGCTCACATAGCGGGGCTAGCACAGATACGCAGTATTTT. This translates into CASSHSGASTDTQYF.

The chain has TRBV5-7 and TRBJ2-3; D call uncertain. TRBV5-7 falls under the ORF class, with uncertain function. The ends were cut back, 4 bases at V and 0 bases at J, with 15 bases in the middle. The CDR3 has 16 amino acids. The CDR3 region is CASSLLVRPSTDTQYF. CDR3 coding DNA: TGTGCCAGCAGCCTCCTCGTACGCCCTAGCACAGATACGCAGTATTTT.

This clonotype was picked up a small number of times. The CDR3 DNA reads as TGCGCCAGCAGTGGGTCACCTAGCGGCACAGATACGCAGTATTTT. Protein: CASSGSPSGTDTQYF. The chain joins TRBV10-1 to TRBJ2-3, with D perhaps TRBD2 (6 bases). The ends were cut back, 4 bases at V and 1 base at J, with 12 bases in the middle. This CDR3 region has 15 residues. Germline V lookup: CDR1 WNHNN, CDR2 SYGVQD (reference sequence).

A note on this clonotype: With a much larger clone just one base away, this may be a read error. The chain employs TRBV27 and TRBJ2-7; D is perhaps TRBD1 (5 bases). This CDR3 spans 14 amino acids. Germline CDR1 reads MNHEY; CDR2 reads SMNVEV (reference sequence). The CDR3 sequence is CASNPRVGSYERYF. In DNA form, the CDR3 reads TGTGCCAGCAACCCCAGGGTCGGCTCCTACGAGCGGTACTTC.

A remark on this clonotype: A read error may be the cause here, since a much bigger clone is one base away. This chain links TRBV4-1 with TRBJ2-7; the D gene is possibly TRBD2 (5 bases). The length of the CDR3 is 16 residues. Germline assignment: CDR1 MGHRA and CDR2 YSYEKL. The CDR3 sequence: CASSQDDAGSSCEQYF. In nucleotides, the CDR3 is TGCGCCAGCAGCCAAGACGACGCGGGTAGCTCCTGCGAGCAGTACTTC.

There are many counts of this clonotype. CDR3 in amino acids: CASSQLGLYNEQFF. Here the CDR3 DNA reads TGTGCCAGCAGCCAGCTCGGGCTTTACAATGAGCAGTTCTTC. The J gene is TRBJ2-1, the V gene TRBV4-2; D gene uncertain. This CDR3 is 14 amino acids long. Trimming removed 3 bases at V and 4 bases at J, with 10 bases between. Germline V gene data show CDR1 as LGHNA and CDR2 as YNFKEQ.

This clonotype was counted ten times or more. The J gene is TRBJ2-7, the V gene TRBV20-1, with TRBD1 matching 10 bases. Germline CDR1 DFQATT, CDR2 SNEGSKA (reference sequence). V lost 0 bases, J lost 2 bases, and 13 bases stayed unmatched. The CDR3 contains 18 residues. For the CDR3, the DNA is TGCAGTGCTAGAGATCCCGCGCCCGCCGGGACAGGGGCCTACGAGCAGTACTTC. Amino acid sequence: CSARDPAPAGTGAYEQYF.

This clonotype was seen at least ten times. The chain joins TRBV7-9 to TRBJ1-2; the D is unclear. V lost 5 bases and J 3 bases, leaving 10 bases between the germline ends. The CDR3 is made up of 13 amino acids. CDR1 is SEHNR and CDR2 is FQNEAQ in the germline V gene (reference sequence). The CDR3 region has the DNA TGTGCCAGCAGCCTTGCCCAGTACTATGGCTACACCTTC. Amino acid sequence: CASSLAQYYGYTF.

This clonotype has only a few counts. This chain uses TRBV4-1 with TRBJ2-2; D is ambiguous. The CDR3 runs to 15 residues. V lost 1 base, J lost 6 bases, and 12 bases lay in between. Germline CDR1 MGHRA, CDR2 YSYEKL. The CDR3 protein is CASSQGIVSAGELFF. In DNA, the CDR3 is TGCGCCAGCAGCCAAGGAATAGTATCAGCCGGGGAGCTGTTTTTT.

There are many counts of this clonotype. This chain links TRBV28 with TRBJ2-7; D not certain. Trimming removed 3 bases from V and 4 bases from J, with 7 bases in between. The germline CDR1 and CDR2 sequences are MDHEN and SYDVKM. The CDR3 is made up of 12 amino acids. This CDR3 reads CASSFRRYEQYF. Here the CDR3 DNA reads TGTGCCAGCAGTTTTCGTAGGTACGAGCAGTACTTC.

This clonotype was observed at least ten times. V and J are TRBV5-1 and TRBJ2-7; TRBD1 matches at 7 bases. CDR1 and CDR2 (germline): SGHRS, YFSETQ. The CDR3 is 15 amino acids. V shed 2 bases and J 7 bases; nucleotides not matched to a gene: 12. CDR3 loop: CASSLTGVSPSEQYF. The CDR3 DNA reads TGCGCCAGCAGCTTAACAGGGGTTTCACCTAGTGAGCAGTACTTC.

This clonotype appeared many times. The chain joins TRBV12-3 or TRBV12-4 to TRBJ2-3; D is ambiguous. V lost 8 bases and J lost 4, with 7 bases in between. The CDR3 has 11 residues. In DNA form, the CDR3 reads TGTGCCAGCCTAAAGGCAGATACGCAGTATTTT. This codes for CASLKADTQYF.

Concerning this clonotype itself: One end of the junction is discordant with germline, which a read error may explain. This chain joins TRBV6-1 and TRBJ1-2; no reliable D call. Germline assignment: CDR1 MNHNS and CDR2 SASEGT. This CDR3 region has 15 residues. The CDR3 reads CAGSESVRANYGYTF. CDR3 DNA: TGTGCCGGCAGTGAATCTGTTCGAGCTAACTATGGCTACACCTTC.

With regard to this clonotype: Just one base apart from a much larger clone, this may be a read error. The genes are TRBV29-1 and TRBJ2-5, with TRBD2 matching over 8 bases. The CDR3 loop spans 17 amino acids. Germline CDR1 SQVTM, CDR2 ANQGSEA. Germline trimming cut 6 bases from V and 11 bases from J; bases unmatched to any gene: 26. CDR3 residues: CSVQGGTTSGMYNEQYF. In DNA, the CDR3 is TGCAGCGTGCAAGGGGGAACAACTAGCGGAATGTACAATGAGCAGTACTTC. Drawing the rest from reference TRBV29-1 and TRBJ2-5, the complete variable domain is SAVISQKPSRDICQRGTSLTIQCQVDSQVTMMFWYRQQPGQSLTLIATANQGSEATYESGFVIDKFPISRPNLTFSTLTVSNMSPEDSSIYLCSVQGGTTSGMYNEQYFGPGTRLLVL.

Points on this clonotype: A much larger clone lies a single base off, so this may be a read error. This chain connects TRBV6-1 to TRBJ1-5; no clear D. This CDR3 is 14 amino acids long. Germline loops: CDR1 MNHNS, CDR2 SASEGT. This CDR3 is CVSNPTGSNQPQHF. DNA of the CDR3: TGTGTCAGCAACCCGACGGGAAGCAATCAGCCCCAGCATTTT.

The rearrangement uses TRBV5-1 and TRBJ2-3; no firm D call. The V and J ends lost 0 bases and 0 bases respectively, with 8 bases between them. The CDR3 is made up of 15 amino acids. Germline CDR1 SGHRS, CDR2 YFSETQ. The CDR3 DNA is TGCGCCAGCAGCTTGGAGGCGGCTAGCACAGATACGCAGTATTTT. Protein: CASSLEAASTDTQYF.

Notes on this clonotype: Given a much more abundant clone one base away, this may be a read error. V gene TRBV29-1 combines with J gene TRBJ2-7; D tentatively reads TRBD1 or TRBD2 (5 bases each). The CDR3 has 14 residues. Germline V gives CDR1 SQVTM, CDR2 ANQGSEA. CDR3 protein: CSVLGTTTAYERYF. The CDR3 DNA reads as TGCAGCGTCCTTGGGACCACAACGGCCTACGAGCGGTACTTC.

In this sample, this clonotype turned up many times. The gene calls are TRBV4-1 and TRBJ2-3, with 9 bases aligning to TRBD2. The germline gives CDR1 MGHRA, CDR2 YSYEKL. The CDR3 extends over 15 amino acids. With 5 bases clipped from V and 2 bases from J, the junction kept 5 bases outside the gene matches. CDR3 region: CASSLRTSVTDTQYF. The DNA for the CDR3 is TGCGCCAGCAGCTTGAGGACTAGCGTCACAGATACGCAGTATTTT.

This clonotype has a count of ten or more. A much larger clone lies a single base off, so this may be a read error. This rearrangement joins TRBV20-1 to TRBJ1-2; D not certain. The V and J ends lost 6 bases and 8 bases respectively, with 13 bases between them. The CDR3 loop spans 11 amino acids. Germline V lookup: CDR1 DFQATT, CDR2 SNEGSKA (reference sequence). The CDR3 region has the DNA TGCAGTGCCCGGGCGGGAGAGGGCTACACCTTC. This encodes CSARAGEGYTF.

This clonotype has at least ten counts. This chain links TRBV10-3 with TRBJ2-5, with D hard to call. Germline CDR1 reads ENHRY; CDR2 reads SYGVKD. The CDR3 runs 15 residues. The V end lost 0 bases, the J end lost 0 bases, and 8 bases lay between the germline ends. CDR3 DNA sequence: TGTGCCATCAGTGAGTCGATTAGAAACCAAGAGACCCAGTACTTC. It is translated as CAISESIRNQETQYF.

This clonotype was observed at least ten times. V gene TRBV7-3 combines with J gene TRBJ2-6; D is possibly TRBD1 or TRBD2 (5 bases each). V lost 1 base to trimming and J lost 5 bases, with 24 bases between them. The CDR3 extends over 20 amino acids. The germline V gene has CDR1 SGHTA and CDR2 FQGTGA. The CDR3 region is CASSLRAPGTSVVRANVLTF. Written as DNA, the CDR3 is TGTGCCAGCAGCTTAAGGGCCCCGGGGACCTCCGTGGTGCGGGCCAACGTCCTGACTTTC.